These 8 T cell receptor beta chains came from one sample sequenced in a study of blood T cell repertoires in COVID-19. Sequenced by immunoSEQ multiplex PCR; TCRdb stores in-frame clones only, minus some. The sample lists just over 150,000 clones; 80% to 90% were seen once. Sequencing was carried out using peripheral blood. The receptors originated from a woman in her thirties or forties with acute or convalescent COVID-19.

The genes are TRBV28 and TRBJ2-5, with 7 bases identical to TRBD2. Germline V gene lookup returns CDR1 MDHEN and CDR2 SYDVKM. The CDR3 is 15 residues long. Losses at the gene ends were 6 bases for V and 1 base for J; bases not matched to a gene: 8. CDR3: CASSSRGEIQETQYF. The CDR3 DNA reads as TGTGCCAGCAGCTCCCGGGGGGAGATCCAAGAGACCCAGTACTTC. Full variable domain (rest looked up from reference TRBV28 and TRBJ2-5): DVKVTQSSRYLVKRTGEKVFLECVQDMDHENMFWYRQDPGLGLRLIYFSYDVKMKEKGDIPEGYSVSREKKERFSLILESASTNQTSMYLCASSSRGEIQETQYFGPGTRLLVL.

The chain is built from TRBV19 and TRBJ2-2, with TRBD2 matching 10 bases. The germline V gene encodes CDR1 LNHDA and CDR2 SQIVND (reference sequence). Trimming removed 6 bases from V and 0 bases from J; junction bases left unmatched: 7. The CDR3 runs 17 residues. CDR3 sequence reads: CASSPWTSGANTGELFF. CDR3 coding DNA: TGTGCCAGTAGCCCTTGGACTAGCGGTGCGAACACCGGGGAGCTGTTTTTT.

This sequence joins TRBV9 and TRBJ2-7; D is perhaps TRBD2 (7 bases). From germline, CDR1 is SGDLS and CDR2 YYNGEE. This CDR3 has 15 amino acids. V was clipped by 4 bases and J by 2 bases, with 16 bases between them. CDR3 DNA sequence: TGTGCCAGCAGCCCCAAGGCGGGGGCTACCTACGAGCAGTACTTC. Protein product: CASSPKAGATYEQYF.

This CDR3 is CASSSSYADTQYF. The CDR3 DNA is TGTGCCAGCAGTTCCTCCTACGCGGATACGCAGTATTTT. V and J are TRBV28 and TRBJ2-3; no clear D gene. The CDR3 has 13 amino acids. Trimming pared 4 bases from V and 6 bases from J, leaving 11 bases between. Looked up from germline, CDR1 is MDHEN and CDR2 is SYDVKM.

CDR3 sequence (DNA): TGTGCCAGCAGCGTTGGACTAGTGGGATTTTCCTACAATGAGCAGTTCTTC. Translation: CASSVGLVGFSYNEQFF. The chain is built from TRBV7-9 and TRBJ2-1; 7 bases agree with TRBD2. CDR1 and CDR2 from the germline V gene are SEHNR and FQNEAQ (reference sequence). Trimming took 5 bases from V and 1 from J; bases not matched to a gene: 11. The CDR3 has 17 amino acids. The entire variable domain, with the rest obtained from reference TRBV7-9 and TRBJ2-1, is as follows: DTGVSQNPRHKITKRGQNVTFRCDPISEHNRLYWYRQTLGQGPEFLTYFQNEAQLEKSRLLSDRFSAERPKGSFSTLEIQRTEQGDSAMYLCASSVGLVGFSYNEQFFGPGTRLTVL.

The J gene is TRBJ2-1, the V gene TRBV18, with 12 positions matching TRBD2. Per the germline V gene, CDR1 is KGHSH and CDR2 is LQKENI. Germline trimming cut 4 bases from V and 9 bases from J; bases unmatched to any gene: 16. The CDR3 totals 18 residues. The CDR3 sequence: CASSLLDPSSGRVFEQFF. The CDR3 coding sequence is TGTGCCAGCTCACTACTGGATCCGTCTAGCGGGAGGGTTTTTGAGCAGTTCTTC.

This chain uses TRBV5-1 with TRBJ1-2; D unresolved. CDR3 length equals 13 residues. Trimming pared 0 bases from V and 4 bases from J, leaving 7 bases between. Germline V gene data show CDR1 as SGHRS and CDR2 as YFSETQ. The CDR3 sequence is CASSLESVYGYTF. Here the CDR3 DNA reads TGCGCCAGCAGCTTGGAATCGGTCTATGGCTACACCTTC.

V gene TRBV12-3 or TRBV12-4 combines with J gene TRBJ2-1; D remains ambiguous. The V end was cut by 3 bases, the J end by 9 bases, with 9 bases between. The CDR3 loop spans 12 amino acids. CDR3 residues: CASSLSGSEQFF. Here the CDR3 DNA reads TGTGCCAGCAGTTTGTCGGGTAGTGAGCAGTTCTTC.